The 9 T cell receptor beta chains below all came from one sample that was sequenced in a study of post-analysis software for immune sequencing data. Libraries were made from TCR beta cDNA, and they carried unique molecular identifiers. TCRdb passed the PCR reads through MiXCR, listing each CDR3 protein once. This table holds under 200,000 distinct CDR3 sequences, about 37% found once. This specimen consisted of blood, obtained after autologous hematopoietic stem cell transplantation. The receptors here all came from a girl aged 10 to 17 with multiple sclerosis.

The rearrangement uses TRBV5-1 and TRBJ2-1, with 14 bases aligning to TRBD2. Germline V lookup: CDR1 SGHRS, CDR2 YFSETQ. The CDR3 has 15 amino acids. The trim removed 7 bases at V and 9 bases at J, leaving 9 bases unmatched. CDR3 coding DNA: TGCGCCAGCCAAGGACTAGCGGGAGGACATGGTGAGCAGTTCTTC. It codes for CASQGLAGGHGEQFF.

This clonotype occurred a few times. The V and J genes are TRBV11-2 and TRBJ1-1; weak D call: TRBD1 (5 bases). The germline V gene encodes CDR1 SGHAT and CDR2 FQNNGV. This CDR3 region has 13 residues. V gave up 0 bases and J gave up 11 bases, with 13 bases separating them. The CDR3 protein is CASSLETVGGAFF. CDR3 bases: TGTGCCAGCAGCTTAGAGACAGTTGGTGGGGCTTTCTTT.

This chain uses TRBV28 with TRBJ2-5; D not resolved. The germline V gene has CDR1 MDHEN and CDR2 SYDVKM. This CDR3 has 14 residues. Between the trimmed V and J ends, which lost 5 bases and 2 bases, there was a span of 12 bases. The CDR3 is CASSHGPLQETQYF. The CDR3 nucleotides are TGTGCCAGCAGTCATGGACCGTTACAAGAGACCCAGTACTTC.

The chain has TRBV12-3 or TRBV12-4 and TRBJ2-7; TRBD1 matches 9 bases. The CDR3 consists of 18 residues. J was trimmed by 3 bases and V by 5 bases; bases with no gene match: 17. The CDR3: CASSPDPGTGPRSYEQYF. CDR3 sequence (DNA): TGTGCCAGCAGTCCCGACCCCGGGACAGGGCCGCGTAGCTACGAGCAGTACTTC.

This clonotype has only a few counts. The rearrangement uses TRBV27 and TRBJ1-2; no clear D. This CDR3 contains 14 residues. Germline V gene lookup returns CDR1 MNHEY and CDR2 SMNVEV (reference sequence). V lost 5 bases and J 1 base, leaving 11 bases between the germline ends. The CDR3 DNA is TGTGCCAGCAGTCCCCGGGCGCTTAACTATGGCTACACCTTC. Its protein product is CASSPRALNYGYTF.

The rearrangement links TRBV6-2 or TRBV6-3 to TRBJ2-7; D not resolved. V lost 7 bases, J lost 1 base, and 17 bases lay in between. This CDR3 is 15 amino acids long. Germline values: CDR1 MNHEY, CDR2 SVGEGT. The DNA of the CDR3 is TGTGCCAGCACCAAAGGTCTAGAAAGTTCCTACGAGCAGTACTTC. Its translation is CASTKGLESSYEQYF.

The V call is TRBV20-1, the J call TRBJ2-1; 10 bases map to TRBD2. The germline gives CDR1 DFQATT, CDR2 SNEGSKA (reference sequence). The CDR3 loop spans 16 amino acids. After removal of 0 bases from V and 7 bases from J, the junction contained 9 bases not matched to a gene. This chain's CDR3 is CSARDWASGSANEQFF. CDR3 DNA sequence: TGCAGTGCTAGAGATTGGGCTAGCGGGAGTGCGAATGAGCAGTTCTTC.

This clonotype was seen a handful of times. The V and J genes are TRBV20-1 and TRBJ2-5; 14 bases match TRBD2. The CDR3 runs to 17 residues. V dropped 1 base and J dropped 5; count of bases not matched to a gene: 9. Germline loops: CDR1 DFQATT, CDR2 SNEGSKA (reference sequence). CDR3 protein: CSARGSARLAGGETQYF. As DNA, the CDR3 is TGCAGTGCTAGAGGCTCGGCTCGACTAGCGGGAGGGGAGACCCAGTACTTC.

The rearrangement joins TRBV20-1 to TRBJ2-1; TRBD2 matches 8 bases. The germline gives CDR1 DFQATT, CDR2 SNEGSKA (reference sequence). The J segment lost 9 bases and the V segment lost 2 bases, leaving 6 bases of the junction unmatched. The CDR3 spans 13 residues. CDR3 amino acids: CSARLAGGVEQFF. CDR3 DNA: TGCAGTGCTAGACTGGCGGGAGGTGTTGAGCAGTTCTTC.